The 20 T cell receptor beta chains in this list originate from one sample, sequenced in a study of blood T cell repertoires in COVID-19 (dated by TCRdb to the early 2020s). Receptors were amplified or captured by the immunoSEQ multiplex PCR assay. Imported from immuneACCESS, the table was reduced by TCRdb to in-frame sequences with V and J called. These copies leave out some clones; in studies compared against another copy, an unresolved V gene accounts for under half, and the cause of the remainder is not known. The sample yields roughly 220,000 clones; around 90% were counted once. Around 15% of the sample belongs to the ten largest clones. Sequencing input: PBMCs or T cells enriched from blood (not recorded which). All receptors come from a woman in her fifties or sixties with acute COVID-19.

V is TRBV28 and J is TRBJ1-1; 9 bases are a match to TRBD1. The CDR3 contains 17 residues. The trim removed 7 bases at V and 7 bases at J, leaving 19 bases unmatched. Per germline, CDR1 MDHEN and CDR2 SYDVKM. The CDR3 DNA reads as TGTGCCAGCACCCTTTCTCTACACACAGGGGGCGGTGGTGAAGCTTTCTTT. This codes for CASTLSLHTGGGGEAFF.

The chain joins TRBV12-3 or TRBV12-4 to TRBJ1-1; D is possibly TRBD1 (6 bases). Trimming shortened V by 2 bases and J by 6 bases, and 10 bases separated the two germline ends. The CDR3 extends over 13 amino acids. The CDR3 reads CASSLQGLAEAFF. CDR3 in DNA: TGTGCCAGCAGTTTACAGGGGTTGGCTGAAGCTTTCTTT.

This chain joins TRBV4-1 and TRBJ2-7; perhaps TRBD1 as D (5 bases). Germline V CDR1 and CDR2: MGHRA, YSYEKL. V was clipped by 3 bases and J by 3 bases, with 9 bases between them. This CDR3 region has 13 residues. For the CDR3, the DNA is TGCGCCAGCAGCCATGGGCAGGGCTACGAGCAGTACTTC. Translation gives CASSHGQGYEQYF.

This chain joins TRBV6-1 and TRBJ2-1, with 13 bases lining up with TRBD2. The CDR3 is made up of 16 amino acids. J gave up 8 bases and V 3 bases, and 7 bases lay outside the gene matches. Germline CDR1 is MNHNS and CDR2 is SASEGT. CDR3 DNA sequence: TGTGCCAGCAGTGATCCCGGGACTAGCGGGACTCATGAGCAGTTCTTC. Protein: CASSDPGTSGTHEQFF.

The chain combines TRBV18 with TRBJ2-7; 8 bases agree with TRBD2. The V segment lost 6 bases and the J segment 6 bases; nucleotides outside the gene matches: 10. CDR1 KGHSH and CDR2 LQKENI come from the germline V gene. The CDR3 consists of 14 residues. The CDR3 region is CASSWMGLGREQYF. The DNA of the CDR3 is TGTGCCAGCTCCTGGATGGGACTAGGGCGCGAGCAGTACTTC.

This clone has a single count. V usage is TRBV11-3 and J usage is TRBJ2-1; possible D gene TRBD2, 5 bases. V was clipped by 5 bases and J by 0 bases, with 11 bases between them. The germline V gene encodes CDR1 SGHNT and CDR2 YENEEA. The CDR3 contains 15 residues. CDR3: CASSNLRGSYNEQFF. CDR3 in DNA: TGTGCCAGCAGCAACCTACGGGGCTCCTACAATGAGCAGTTCTTC.

This clone has a handful of counts. The chain links TRBV11-3 to TRBJ1-1, with D unresolved. The CDR3 spans 15 residues. The germline CDR1 and CDR2 sequences are SGHNT and YENEEA. The V gene lost 0 bases and the J gene lost 0 bases, with 8 bases spanning the gap. The CDR3 sequence is CASSLDSRLNTEAFF. For the CDR3, the DNA is TGTGCCAGCAGCTTAGATTCTAGGCTGAACACTGAAGCTTTCTTT.

This chain joins TRBV7-2 and TRBJ2-2, with D possibly being TRBD2 (6 bases). The CDR3 contains 16 residues. Germline V CDR1 and CDR2: SGHTA, FQGNSA. V lost 5 bases and J lost 0, with 13 bases in between. This CDR3 reads CASSQGASANTGELFF. The CDR3 nucleotides read TGTGCCAGCAGCCAAGGGGCTAGCGCGAACACCGGGGAGCTGTTTTTT.

The chain has TRBV10-3 and TRBJ2-4, with 10 bases fitting TRBD2. The CDR3 covers 19 residues. J lost 8 bases, V lost 2 bases, and 18 bases had no gene match. Per germline, CDR1 ENHRY and CDR2 SYGVKD. CDR3 sequence: CAISEPKGLARDDGDIQYF. DNA for the CDR3: TGTGCCATCAGTGAGCCCAAGGGACTAGCGCGCGACGATGGGGACATTCAGTACTTC.

J is TRBJ2-1 and V is TRBV28, with 11 bases that match TRBD1. Trimming at V came to 1 base and at J to 3 bases, leaving 8 bases not matched to a gene. This CDR3 has 18 residues. From germline, CDR1 is MDHEN and CDR2 SYDVKM. The CDR3 spells CASSLSSGGTGGYNEQFF. The CDR3, as DNA: TGTGCCAGCAGTTTATCATCGGGTGGGACAGGGGGCTACAATGAGCAGTTCTTC. The full variable domain, its missing parts supplied by reference TRBV28 and TRBJ2-1, is DVKVTQSSRYLVKRTGEKVFLECVQDMDHENMFWYRQDPGLGLRLIYFSYDVKMKEKGDIPEGYSVSREKKERFSLILESASTNQTSMYLCASSLSSGGTGGYNEQFFGPGTRLTVL.

V usage is TRBV28 and J usage is TRBJ2-3; 15 bases match TRBD2. V shed 5 bases and J 0 bases; nucleotides not matched to a gene: 9. The CDR3 has 19 amino acids. Germline V CDR1 and CDR2: MDHEN, SYDVKM. CDR3 amino acids: CASSTPYGLAGGSTDTQYF. In DNA, the CDR3 is TGTGCCAGCAGTACCCCGTATGGACTAGCGGGAGGGAGCACAGATACGCAGTATTTT.

The chain uses TRBV4-3 and TRBJ2-2, with 11 bases matching TRBD2. Germline V gives CDR1 LGHNA, CDR2 YSLEER. J gave up 4 bases and V 4 bases, and 11 bases lay outside the gene matches. CDR3 length: 18 amino acids. For the CDR3, the DNA is TGCGCCAGCAGCCTTGGGTCTAGCGGGAGGTCCCCCACCGGGGAGCTGTTTTTT. Its protein product is CASSLGSSGRSPTGELFF.

This chain joins TRBV5-1 and TRBJ2-3, with TRBD2 matching 14 bases. Germline V lookup: CDR1 SGHRS, CDR2 YFSETQ. The CDR3 contains 16 residues. The J segment lost 4 bases and the V segment lost 4 bases, leaving 5 bases of the junction unmatched. Here the CDR3 reads CASSNRLAGGADTQYF. In DNA, the CDR3 is TGCGCCAGCAGCAACCGACTAGCGGGAGGGGCAGATACGCAGTATTTT.

The gene calls are TRBV2 and TRBJ2-2, with 7 bases identical to TRBD2. The CDR3 runs 16 residues. Germline trimming cut 6 bases from V and 4 bases from J; bases unmatched to any gene: 11. Germline V gene data show CDR1 as SNHLY and CDR2 as FYNNEI. This CDR3 reads CASRVNAGASTGELFF. The DNA for the CDR3 is TGTGCCAGCAGGGTTAATGCGGGAGCTAGCACCGGGGAGCTGTTTTTT.

Comments on this clone: The sample contains more than one DNA sequence encoding this CDR3. This chain uses TRBV7-3 with TRBJ2-6; tentatively, D is TRBD2 (5 bases). This CDR3 region has 16 residues. Germline CDR1 SGHTA, CDR2 FQGTGA. Trimming took 0 bases from V and 0 from J, leaving 6 bases between them. CDR3 residues: CASSLTSGSGANVLTF. CDR3 sequence (DNA): TGTGCCAGCAGCTTAACCAGCGGCTCTGGGGCCAACGTCCTGACTTTC.

The gene calls are TRBV7-3 and TRBJ2-2; 7 bases match TRBD2. The CDR3 extends over 18 amino acids. V was clipped by 6 bases and J by 8 bases; unmatched bases: 21. CDR1 is SGHTA, CDR2 FQGTGA, per germline. The CDR3 loop is CASSYSPLAARTPGELFF. The CDR3 bases are TGTGCCAGCAGTTATAGCCCTCTAGCGGCCAGAACTCCTGGGGAGCTGTTTTTT. Full variable domain (outside the CDR3, taken from reference TRBV7-3 and TRBJ2-2): GAGVSQTPSNKVTEKGKYVELRCDPISGHTALYWYRQSLGQGPEFLIYFQGTGAADDSGLPNDRFFAVRPEGSVSTLKIQRTERGDSAVYLCASSYSPLAARTPGELFFGEGSRLTVL.

This chain connects TRBV27 to TRBJ2-3; tentatively, D is TRBD1 (5 bases). CDR3 length equals 16 residues. The V gene lost 1 base and the J gene lost 4 bases, with 15 bases spanning the gap. Germline V gene sequence: CDR1 MNHEY, CDR2 SMNVEV (reference sequence). CDR3 in DNA: TGTGCCAGCAGTTTATTAGGACAAGTCCGGGCAGATACGCAGTATTTT. Residues: CASSLLGQVRADTQYF.

This clone was recorded a few times. The V gene is TRBV5-1, the J gene TRBJ1-5, with 8 bases fitting TRBD1. Germline-derived CDR1 and CDR2 are SGHRS and YFSETQ. The CDR3 runs to 14 residues. J gave up 6 bases and V 4 bases, and 6 bases lay outside the gene matches. CDR3 nucleotides: TGCGCCAGCAGCCCGACAGGGGCGTTTCAGCCCCAGCATTTT. This translates into CASSPTGAFQPQHF.

The chain employs TRBV6-6 and TRBJ1-2, with 8 positions matching TRBD1. CDR3 length: 14 residues. J gave up 4 bases and V 6 bases, and 7 bases lay outside the gene matches. CDR1 is MNHNY and CDR2 is SVGAGI in the germline V gene (reference sequence). CDR3 in DNA: TGTGCCAGCAGAACAGGGGGGAGGGGCTATGGCTACACCTTC. It codes for CASRTGGRGYGYTF.

The chain recombines TRBV2 with TRBJ2-1, with TRBD2 as a possible D gene (6 bases). V was shortened by 8 bases and J by 4 bases, with 12 bases between the two germline ends. CDR3 length: 13 residues. Germline loops: CDR1 SNHLY, CDR2 FYNNEI. CDR3 in DNA: TGTGCCAGCGGACTAACCACATACAATGAGCAGTTCTTC. Amino acid sequence: CASGLTTYNEQFF. Full variable domain (rest looked up from reference TRBV2 and TRBJ2-1): EPEVTQTPSHQVTQMGQEVILRCVPISNHLYFYWYRQILGQKVEFLVSFYNNEISEKSEIFDDQFSVERPDGSNFTLKIRSTKLEDSAMYFCASGLTTYNEQFFGPGTRLTVL.